This TCR beta chain was observed in a study of spatial heterogeneity in lung cancer. TCRdb redid the calling of the 5' RACE reads with MiXCR, one entry per CDR3 protein. This sample has over 75,000 distinct CDR3 sequences, with around 21% found just once. The CDR3 covers 15 residues. Germline V lookup: CDR1 MDHEN, CDR2 SYDVKM. V was pared by 3 bases and J by 2 bases, with 11 bases between. Time point here: sample taken at primary tumor resection. Material for sequencing was whole RNA from tumor, nontumor lung or frozen PBMC, left unsorted. The chain uses TRBV28 and TRBJ1-5; D is undetermined. Sample: PBMCs, taken at surgery. This receptor was taken from a male donor with early-stage non-small cell lung cancer. The CDR3 DNA reads as TGTGCCAGCAGTTTTACCCACGGTGGCAATCAGCCCCAGCATTTT. Its translation: CASSFTHGGNQPQHF.